This T cell receptor beta chain is from a study of Ad26.COV2.S vaccination and SARS-CoV-2 variants. Study findings and constraints: Non-spike TCR breadth did not differ much between vaccine and placebo recipients.

Method: immunoSEQ multiplex PCR; TCRdb's copy keeps in-frame clones and lacks some. This table has 200,000 to 250,000 clones, roughly 88% appearing once. V was trimmed by 2 bases and J by 8 bases, leaving 10 bases between them. This CDR3 region has 13 residues. Germline V gene lookup returns CDR1 SGHTA and CDR2 FQGTGA. Described treatment: roughly 18 received Ad26.COV2.S at low or high dose, single or two shots; 5 received placebo; per-sample allocation not given. Each sample was drawn 63 days after the first injection (of vaccine or placebo). Points on this clone: The antigen is undetermined.

This chain links TRBV7-3 with TRBJ2-1, with D perhaps matching TRBD1 or TRBD2 (6 bases each). The starting material was peripheral blood, obtained in a trial of Ad26.COV2.S vaccine versus placebo. This clonotype was obtained from a person aged 18-65 years who received the Ad26.COV2.S COVID-19 vaccine or a placebo. DNA for the CDR3: TGTGCCAGCAGCTTATCGAGGGGGGATGAGCAGTTCTTC. Residues: CASSLSRGDEQFF.